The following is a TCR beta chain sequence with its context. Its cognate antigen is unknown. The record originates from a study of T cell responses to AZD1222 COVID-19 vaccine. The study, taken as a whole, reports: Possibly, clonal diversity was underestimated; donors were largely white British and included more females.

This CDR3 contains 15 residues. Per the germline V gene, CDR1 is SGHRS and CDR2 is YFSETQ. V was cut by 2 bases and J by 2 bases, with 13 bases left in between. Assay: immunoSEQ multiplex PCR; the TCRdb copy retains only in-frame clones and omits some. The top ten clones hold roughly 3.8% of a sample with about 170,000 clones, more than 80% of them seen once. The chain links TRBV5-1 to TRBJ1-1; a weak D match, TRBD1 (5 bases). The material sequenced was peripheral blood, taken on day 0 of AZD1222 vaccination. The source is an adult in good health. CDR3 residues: CASSFGASSNTEAFF. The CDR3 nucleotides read TGCGCCAGCAGCTTCGGGGCGAGTTCAAACACTGAAGCTTTCTTT.